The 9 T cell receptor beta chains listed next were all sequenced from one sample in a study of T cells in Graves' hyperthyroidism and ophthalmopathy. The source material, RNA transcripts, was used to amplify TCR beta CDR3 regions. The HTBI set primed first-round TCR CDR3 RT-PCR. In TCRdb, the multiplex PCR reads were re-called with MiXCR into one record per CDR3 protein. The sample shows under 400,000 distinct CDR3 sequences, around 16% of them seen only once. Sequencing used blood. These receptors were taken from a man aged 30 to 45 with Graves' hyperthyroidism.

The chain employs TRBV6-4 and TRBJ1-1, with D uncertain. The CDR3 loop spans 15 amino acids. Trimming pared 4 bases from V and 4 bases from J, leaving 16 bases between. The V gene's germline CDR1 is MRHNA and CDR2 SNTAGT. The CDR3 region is CASSVRAPGGTEAFF. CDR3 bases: TGTGCCAGCAGTGTGAGGGCCCCGGGAGGCACTGAAGCTTTCTTT.

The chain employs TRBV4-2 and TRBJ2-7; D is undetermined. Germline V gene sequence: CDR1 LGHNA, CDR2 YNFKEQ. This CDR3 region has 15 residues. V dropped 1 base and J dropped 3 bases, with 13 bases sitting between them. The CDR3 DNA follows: TGTGCCAGCAGCCAAGCGATCGGCTTAAACTACGAGCAGTACTTC. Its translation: CASSQAIGLNYEQYF.

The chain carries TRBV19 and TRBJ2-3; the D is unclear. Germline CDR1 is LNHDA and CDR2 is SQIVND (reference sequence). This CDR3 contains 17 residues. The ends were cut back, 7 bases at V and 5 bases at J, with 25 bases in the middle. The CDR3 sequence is CASTQTTEWPLRDTQYF. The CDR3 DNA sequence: TGTGCCAGTACTCAGACGACGGAATGGCCCCTTCGAGATACGCAGTATTTT.

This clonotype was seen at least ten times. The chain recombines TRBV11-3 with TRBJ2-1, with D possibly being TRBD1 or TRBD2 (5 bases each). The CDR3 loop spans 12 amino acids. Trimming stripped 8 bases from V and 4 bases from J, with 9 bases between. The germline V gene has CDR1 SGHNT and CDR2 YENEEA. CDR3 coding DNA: TGTGCCAGCGGGGGATCTTACAATGAGCAGTTCTTC. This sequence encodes CASGGSYNEQFF.

CDR3 coding DNA: TGTGCCAGCAGCGCTAGCGTACCGGGCACCGGGGAGCTGTTTTTT. This encodes CASSASVPGTGELFF. This sequence joins TRBV7-9 and TRBJ2-2; weak D call: TRBD2 (6 bases). CDR1 is SEHNR and CDR2 is FQNEAQ in the germline V gene (reference sequence). The length of the CDR3 is 15 residues. V lost 5 bases, J lost 4 bases, and 14 bases lay in between.

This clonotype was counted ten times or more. CDR3 sequence: CASSSPATGEIYNEQFF. In nucleotides, the CDR3 is TGTGCCAGCAGCTCCCCCGCGACAGGGGAAATCTACAATGAGCAGTTCTTC. The V gene is TRBV5-5, the J gene TRBJ2-1, with TRBD1 matching over 8 bases. The germline gives CDR1 SGHKS, CDR2 YYEKEE (reference sequence). Trimming took 3 bases from V and 3 from J; bases not matched to a gene: 11. The CDR3 runs 17 residues. Variable domain in full (rest from reference TRBV5-5 and TRBJ2-1): DAGVTQSPTHLIKTRGQQVTLRCSPISGHKSVSWYQQVLGQGPQFIFQYYEKEERGRGNFPDRFSARQFPNYSSELNVNALLLGDSALYLCASSSPATGEIYNEQFFGPGTRLTVL.

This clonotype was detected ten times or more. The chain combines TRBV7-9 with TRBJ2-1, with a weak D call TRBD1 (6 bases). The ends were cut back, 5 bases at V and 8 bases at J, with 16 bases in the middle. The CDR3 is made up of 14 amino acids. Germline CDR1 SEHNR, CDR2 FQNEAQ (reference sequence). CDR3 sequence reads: CASSAGAGWDEQFF. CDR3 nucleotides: TGTGCCAGCAGCGCAGGGGCGGGTTGGGATGAGCAGTTCTTC.

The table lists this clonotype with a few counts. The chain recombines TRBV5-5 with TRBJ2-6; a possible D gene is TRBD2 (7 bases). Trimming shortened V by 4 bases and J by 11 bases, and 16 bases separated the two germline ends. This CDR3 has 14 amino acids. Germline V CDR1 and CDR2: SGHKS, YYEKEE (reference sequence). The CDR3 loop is CASSAYEGGDVLTF. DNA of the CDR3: TGTGCCAGCAGCGCATACGAGGGGGGGGACGTCCTGACTTTC.

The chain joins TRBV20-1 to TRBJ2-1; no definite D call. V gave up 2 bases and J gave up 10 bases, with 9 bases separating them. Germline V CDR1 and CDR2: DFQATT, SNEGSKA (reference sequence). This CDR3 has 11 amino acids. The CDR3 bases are TGCAGTGCTAGACTTGGGCCAGAGCAGTTCTTC. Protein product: CSARLGPEQFF.